This T cell receptor (beta chain) was observed in a study of T-cell memory formation after mild COVID-19. TCRdb reanalysed the 5' RACE reads using MiXCR and keeps one entry per CDR3 protein. The table shows around 200,000 distinct CDR3 sequences, with around 27% occurring only once. The germline gives CDR1 LGHDT, CDR2 YNNKEL (reference sequence). V gave up 4 bases and J gave up 3 bases; unmatched junction bases: 4. There are 14 residues in the CDR3. The TCR originated in an adult woman who had mild COVID-19 (a few samples of this study predate the infection). Cell type and time point are not known. This chain connects TRBV3-1 to TRBJ1-1; 8 bases are a match to TRBD1. Sequencing was done on a sample of PBMCs or a T cell subset sorted from them (not recorded which). The CDR3 coding sequence is TGTGCCAGCAGCCGACTGACAGGGGACACTGAAGCTTTCTTT. Encoded protein: CASSRLTGDTEAFF.